This T cell receptor beta chain was observed in a study of blood T cell repertoires in COVID-19 (dated by TCRdb to the early 2020s). Notes on the research overall: Collaborator samples came from the United States, Italy and Spain and covered acute and convalescent phases of COVID-19. The repertoires were made available in a free public database intended to serve as a resource for research on the immune response to SARS-CoV-2. The material from the prospective study consisted of cDNA or gDNA derived from T cells, B-cell-depleted T cells, or PBMCs. A de-identified subject ID, COVID-19 status, age in years and sex were almost always included in the sample metadata. Deeply sampled blood TCRbeta repertoires from subjects exposed to, actively infected with, or recovered from COVID-19 were included in the dataset. Samples were obtained from the ongoing ImmuneRACE study (first 160 participants) and from about 1,300 subjects provided by 6 global collaborators. Where available, HLA class I and class II types were taken from metadata supplied by the sample provider and were not determined by assay-based typing.

The immunoSEQ Assay, a bias-controlled multiplex PCR, was used to amplify TCRbeta CDR3 regions from genomic DNA. In the original analysis: The number of nucleated cells in each sample was estimated from the amplification of reference gene primers within the assay. To quantify the absolute abundance of each unique TCRbeta CDR3 rearrangement, sequence reads were collapsed and filtered. For each sample, productive Simpson clonality was calculated as the square root of Simpson's diversity index over productive rearrangements. Here the immuneACCESS table is served through TCRdb, limited to in-frame sequences with V and J called. Missing clones are a known gap in these copies; in checked studies unresolved V genes cover under half, and the rest lacks a known reason. Clone size and V and J calls were adopted from that table, with D and trimming inferred from the DNA. Counted in this sample were more than 300,000 clones; roughly 90% of them appeared once. 7.3% of the sample belongs to the ten largest clones.

V is pruned by 6 bases and J by 0 bases, leaving 5 bases of the junction without a gene match. Counted from cysteine to phenylalanine, this CDR3 has 16 amino acids. The entry retains the CDR3 DNA only, 48 bases that are in frame from base 1. According to the germline V gene, CDR1 reads SNHLY and CDR2 reads FYNNEI. In Seattle, one collaborating source enrolled patients while the infection was active and tracked those patients longitudinally over the course of disease. Whole blood was collected in K2EDTA tubes by collaborating institutions according to the institutions' own protocols. For TCRbeta analysis, collaborator samples were shipped as frozen whole blood, as isolated PBMCs, or as DNA extracted from either sample type. Overall study results and their limits: How much clinical and demographic metadata was included differed by source and by participant, and the metadata was provided uncurated.

Comment on this clone: Its recognized antigen is unknown. Per-base qualities were not stored, and no clone one base away is much larger.

The chain uses TRBV2 and TRBJ2-1, with 10 middle bases fitting TRBD1. This clonotype originated in a woman aged 70-85 years with COVID-19, enrolled during active disease. Sequenced input: peripheral blood. The CDR3 here reads CASSGTGAPSYNEQFF. The sequenced DNA: TGTGCCAGCAGCGGGACAGGGGCCCCCTCCTACAATGAGCAGTTCTTC.